The TCR beta chain described here comes from a study of human T cells and chemical hapten exposure. Study-level information: Patch tests delivered 0.01% DPC to the upper back and were evaluated at 6 days.

This sample's time point: patch test 2, 6 weeks after DPC sensitization. Treatment specified: therapeutic diphenylcyclopropenone sensitization with weekly scalp DPC. At patch-test visits, sampling came before the patch test. Whole-study results and caveats: The study found expanded TCRs formed significantly more large CDR3 similarity clusters than controls.

This clonotype was counted ten times or more. Its specificity is unknown. In the original workflow: A per-sample median of about 96,000 TCRs was observed, with counts ranging from roughly 20,000 to 750,000. MiXCR was run by TCRdb on the RACE reads, yielding one entry per CDR3 protein. In this record, the V and J calls reflect TCRdb's handling and not the investigators' own analysis. Among just over 350,000 distinct CDR3 sequences, roughly 6% were seen once, and the ten largest hold more than 5.5%. Trimming cost V 2 bases and J 6 bases; bases outside gene matches: 4. The CDR3 extends over 13 amino acids. Germline V gene data show CDR1 as SGDLS and CDR2 as YYNGEE.

This receptor was obtained from a woman younger than 30 with alopecia areata. Some clones in this sample may be carry-over from other donors' samples. This specimen was whole blood, taken in connection with sensitization to the hapten diphenylcyclopropenone (DPC). This chain uses TRBV9 with TRBJ2-7; TRBD1 agrees at 8 bases. Written as DNA, the CDR3 is TGTGCCAGCAGCGTGTTAACAGGGGGCGAGCAGTACTTC. This codes for CASSVLTGGEQYF.